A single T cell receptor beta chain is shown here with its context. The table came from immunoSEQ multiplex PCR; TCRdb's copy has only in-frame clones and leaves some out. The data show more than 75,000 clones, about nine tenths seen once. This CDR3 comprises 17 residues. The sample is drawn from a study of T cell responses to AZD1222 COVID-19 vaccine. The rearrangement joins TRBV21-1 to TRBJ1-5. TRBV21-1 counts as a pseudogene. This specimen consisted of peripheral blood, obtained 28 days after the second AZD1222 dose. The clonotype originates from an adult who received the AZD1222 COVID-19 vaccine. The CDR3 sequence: CASSKDGCQDGNQPQHF. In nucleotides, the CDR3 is TGTGCCAGCAGCAAAGACGGCTGTCAAGATGGCAATCAGCCCCAGCATTTT.